The sequence of this T cell receptor (beta chain) was determined in a study of neurological immune-mediated disorders. Study-level results: None of the CDR3 amino acid sequences found in expanded clones was shared across subjects. This suggests that the TCR-beta repertoires were private in all groups. HTLV-1-associated myelopathy had the most TCR clonal expansion, whereas multiple sclerosis had the least (lower than in healthy controls).

This clonotype was observed at least ten times. Its cognate antigen is unknown. Germline V gene sequence: CDR1 SGHTA, CDR2 FQGNSA. Trimming took off 5 bases at V and 5 bases at J, with 19 bases between the two ends. The CDR3 contains 15 residues. The making of cDNA relied on 5'RACE with 10-nucleotide random UMIs. Via MiXCR, TCRdb re-called the 5' RACE reads, giving one row per CDR3 protein. This table holds approximately 45,000 distinct CDR3 sequences, approximately 15% found once. Indicated time point: longitudinal time-point 3. It was blood bank volunteers in Maryland, USA who made up the healthy controls.

Sequencing was performed on PBMCs. The receptor was derived from a man aged 30-40 years in good health. This rearrangement joins TRBV7-2 to TRBJ2-7; no clear D. The CDR3 nucleotides are TGTGCCAGCAGCCCACCGTCCCGGGTTTGGGACGAGCAGTACTTC. Translated: CASSPPSRVWDEQYF.